This is a list of T cell receptor beta chains from one sample in a study of shared clonotypes between healthy human individuals. Only in-frame clones appear in the TCRdb table, and some are missing; sequencing was by immunoSEQ multiplex PCR. The table records some 490,000 clones, 65% to 85% of them present only once. Sequencing was performed on PBMCs. The receptors come from a woman aged 40-49 years in good health. Some clones in this sample may be carry-over from other donors' samples. The CDR3 runs from the conserved cysteine through the conserved F or W. D genes are given only for firm matches. The size entry is marked missing in some rows and otherwise reads once, few, many or a size class.

v_gene	d_gene	j_gene	abundance	CDR3aa	CDR3nt
TRBV6-6	NA	TRBJ1-2	NA	CASRRQASNYGYTF	TGTGCCAGCAGGAGACAGGCCTCTAACTATGGCTACACCTTC
TRBV15	TRBD1	TRBJ2-1	NA	CATSRPEGAGNEQFF	TGTGCCACCAGCAGACCCGAGGGGGCAGGCAATGAGCAGTTCTTC
TRBV5-6	TRBD1	TRBJ2-1	NA	CASNGEDRGNEQFF	TGTGCCAGCAACGGAGAAGACAGGGGTAATGAGCAGTTCTTC
TRBV30	NA	TRBJ1-2	NA	CAWSPGYYGYTF	TGTGCCTGGAGCCCAGGGTACTATGGCTACACCTTC
TRBV7-3	NA	TRBJ2-7	NA	CASSSTGYEQYF	TGTGCCAGCAGCTCAACAGGGTACGAGCAGTACTTC
TRBV4-2	NA	TRBJ2-7	NA	CASSQVLGSSYEQYF	TGTGCCAGCAGCCAAGTCCTGGGTAGCAGCTACGAGCAGTACTTC
TRBV7-7	NA	TRBJ2-5	NA	CASSFGLAQETQYF	TGTGCTAGCAGCTTCGGGCTAGCCCAAGAGACCCAGTACTTC
TRBV18	NA	TRBJ1-5	NA	CASSPLRNQPQHF	TGTGCCAGCTCCCCCTTACGCAATCAGCCCCAGCATTTT
TRBV5-8	NA	TRBJ1-4	NA	CASSGPGRPESEKLFF	TGTGCCAGCAGCGGGCCGGGACGCCCCGAGAGTGAAAAACTGTTTTTT
TRBV7-2	TRBD1	TRBJ2-7	few	CASSPRGGQGDEQYF	TGTGCCAGCAGCCCTCGCGGGGGACAGGGGGACGAGCAGTACTTC
TRBV2	NA	TRBJ1-1	NA	CASIWQPNTEAFF	TGTGCCAGCATTTGGCAGCCGAACACTGAAGCTTTCTTT
TRBV6-1	NA	TRBJ1-2	few	CASSPSPTGHYGYTF	TGTGCCAGCAGTCCAAGCCCCACAGGGCACTATGGCTACACCTTC
TRBV11-1	NA	TRBJ2-7	NA	CASSPRDGTYEQYF	TGTGCCAGCAGCCCCAGGGACGGAACCTACGAGCAGTACTTC
TRBV11-3	NA	TRBJ2-3	NA	CASSLAGGTDTQYF	TGTGCCAGCAGCTTGGCAGGGGGCACAGATACGCAGTATTTT
TRBV13	NA	TRBJ2-3	NA	CASSYRGGTSTDTQYF	TGTGCCAGCAGCTACCGAGGGGGGACTAGCACAGATACGCAGTATTTT
TRBV5-1	TRBD2	TRBJ2-7	once	CASSPLGGGSLYEQYF	TGCGCCAGCAGCCCTCTCGGAGGCGGGAGTTTGTACGAGCAGTACTTC
TRBV13	TRBD2	TRBJ2-1	many	CASSLAEASGVHEQFF	TGTGCCAGCAGCTTAGCAGAGGCTAGCGGGGTCCATGAGCAGTTCTTC
TRBV2	NA	TRBJ2-5	NA	CASSPDRQETQYF	TGTGCCAGCAGTCCAGACAGACAAGAGACCCAGTACTTC
TRBV7-3	TRBD2	TRBJ2-2	NA	CASSAGGLAAWELFF	TGTGCCAGCAGCGCCGGGGGACTAGCGGCTTGGGAGCTGTTTTTT
TRBV7-3	NA	TRBJ1-5	NA	CASSLTGLGQISNQPQHF	TGTGCCAGCAGCTTAACGGGGCTGGGGCAAATAAGCAATCAGCCCCAGCATTTT
TRBV11-2	TRBD1	TRBJ2-7	NA	CASSLDRLTGVGEQYF	TGTGCCAGCAGCTTAGATCGACTGACAGGGGTTGGCGAGCAGTACTTC
TRBV2	NA	TRBJ1-4	many	CASIYRETNEKLFF	TGTGCCAGCATTTACAGGGAAACTAATGAAAAACTGTTTTTT
TRBV28	NA	TRBJ1-2	NA	CASSPQDSYGYTF	TGTGCCAGCAGCCCCCAAGATTCCTATGGCTACACCTTC
TRBV5-1	NA	TRBJ1-4	NA	CASSLEPTDTTNEKLFF	TGCGCCAGCAGCTTAGAACCGACAGACACAACTAATGAAAAACTGTTTTTT
TRBV5-4	NA	TRBJ1-3	NA	CASSLGWESGRSSGNTIYF	TGTGCCAGCAGCCTGGGGTGGGAGTCCGGCCGGAGCTCTGGAAACACCATATATTTT
TRBV10-3	NA	TRBJ1-2	once	CAISEPTDNYGYTF	TGTGCCATCAGTGAACCGACAGATAACTATGGCTACACCTTC
TRBV14	NA	TRBJ2-2	NA	CASSQDPVYLTGELFF	TGTGCCAGCAGCCAAGATCCCGTATACCTTACCGGGGAGCTGTTTTTT
TRBV21-1	NA	TRBJ2-1	NA	CASSIRGREVGNEQFF	TGTGCCAGCAGCATCAGGGGTCGGGAGGTCGGGAATGAGCAGTTCTTC
TRBV2	NA	TRBJ1-1	NA	CASSVIDRRNTEAFF	TGTGCCAGCAGTGTTATTGACAGAAGGAACACTGAAGCTTTCTTT
TRBV2	NA	TRBJ1-5	NA	CASSERAGDQPQHF	TGTGCCAGCAGTGAAAGGGCGGGGGATCAGCCCCAGCATTTT
TRBV10-1	TRBD2	TRBJ2-7	NA	CASSGWEGLAGDEQYF	TGCGCCAGCAGTGGTTGGGAGGGGCTAGCGGGAGACGAGCAGTACTTC
TRBV15	NA	TRBJ2-5	NA	CATSRDYSGGETQYF	TGTGCCACCAGCAGGGACTACTCAGGGGGGGAGACCCAGTACTTC
TRBV6-6	NA	TRBJ2-7	NA	CASSYRRDSYEQYF	TGTGCCAGCAGTTACCGCCGAGACTCCTACGAGCAGTACTTC
TRBV2	NA	TRBJ1-5	NA	CASSGGNQPQHF	TGTGCCAGCTCCGGAGGAAACCAGCCCCAGCATTTT
TRBV18	NA	TRBJ2-7	NA	CASSEGLVGEQYF	TGTGCCAGCTCAGAAGGGTTGGTAGGCGAGCAGTACTTC
TRBV5-1	TRBD2	TRBJ2-1	NA	CASSSRLAGPGEQFF	TGCGCCAGCAGCTCCCGACTAGCGGGGCCAGGTGAGCAGTTCTTC
TRBV13	NA	TRBJ1-3	NA	CASSLADSSSSGNTIYF	TGTGCCAGCAGCTTAGCCGACAGTAGTAGCTCTGGAAACACCATATATTTT
TRBV7-2	TRBD2	TRBJ2-1	NA	CASSTGLASGGQFF	TGTGCCAGCAGCACGGGACTAGCTTCTGGGGGGCAGTTCTTC
TRBV5-6	NA	TRBJ2-7	NA	CASSSTDRNYEQYF	TGTGCCAGCAGCTCGACCGACAGGAACTACGAGCAGTACTTC
TRBV2	TRBD1	TRBJ1-2	NA	CASSEGTGGAYGYTF	TGTGCCAGCAGTGAGGGGACAGGGGGCGCCTATGGCTACACCTTC
TRBV6-1	NA	TRBJ1-5	few	CASSTLGGPNQPQHF	TGTGCCAGCAGCACACTGGGGGGACCGAATCAGCCCCAGCATTTT
TRBV5-3	NA	TRBJ1-4	NA	CARSWISGVLLFF	TGTGCCAGAAGCTGGATTTCAGGGGTGCTTCTGTTTTTT